This T cell receptor (beta chain) came from a study of sequential checkpoint blockade in melanoma. Study-level background: Patients were randomized 1:1 to nivolumab-then-ipilimumab or ipilimumab-then-nivolumab first-line.

Treatment denoted: randomized to nivolumab then ipilimumab (arm A) or the reverse (arm B). Patients had received no earlier DNA-damaging chemotherapy. Sorted cells were live CD3+CD8+, lacking CD19 and CD56, from PBMCs. The CDR3 length is 14 residues. Germline V lookup: CDR1 SEHNR, CDR2 FQNEAQ (reference sequence). The V and J ends lost 4 bases and 4 bases respectively, with 12 bases between them. Here immunoSEQ multiplex PCR was the method, and the copy in TCRdb shows in-frame clones only, minus some. Of about 12,000 clones detected, about three quarters appear once; the ten largest clones hold 10%. The receptor was derived from a human donor with melanoma. The V and J genes are TRBV7-9 and TRBJ2-3; the D gene is possibly TRBD1 (5 bases). The material sequenced was CD8+ T cells sorted from blood (inferred from file names), taken from a patient given nivolumab and ipilimumab in sequence. The CDR3 region is CASSSPDSSDTQYF. CDR3 DNA: TGTGCCAGCAGCTCCCCCGACAGTTCAGATACGCAGTATTTT. Based on the CDR3 plus reference TRBV7-9 and TRBJ2-3, the full variable domain is DTGVSQNPRHKITKRGQNVTFRCDPISEHNRLYWYRQTLGQGPEFLTYFQNEAQLEKSRLLSDRFSAERPKGSFSTLEIQRTEQGDSAMYLCASSSPDSSDTQYFGPGTRLTVL.